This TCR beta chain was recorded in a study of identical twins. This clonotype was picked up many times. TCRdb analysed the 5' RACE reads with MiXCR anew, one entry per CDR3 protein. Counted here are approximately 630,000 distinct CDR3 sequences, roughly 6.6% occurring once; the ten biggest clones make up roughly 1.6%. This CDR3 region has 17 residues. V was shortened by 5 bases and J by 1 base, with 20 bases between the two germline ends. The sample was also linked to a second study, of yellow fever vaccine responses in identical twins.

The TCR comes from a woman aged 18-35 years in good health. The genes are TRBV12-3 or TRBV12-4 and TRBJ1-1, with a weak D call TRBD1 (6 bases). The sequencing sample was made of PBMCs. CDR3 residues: CASSLRLRGRENTEAFF. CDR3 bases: TGTGCCAGCAGTCTACGTCTCAGGGGTAGGGAGAACACTGAAGCTTTCTTT.